These T cell receptor beta chains were read from a single sample in a study of T-cell reconstitution after alpha-beta-depleted transplantation in children. One entry per CDR3 protein results from TCRdb running MiXCR on the PCR reads. This table holds approximately 400,000 distinct CDR3 sequences, under 13% found once. Sequences were derived from PBMCs from the stem cell graft donor, sampled from the stem cell graft. The origin of the receptors is a human donor who donated a stem cell graft to a child with acute myeloid leukemia. Both conserved end residues are part of each CDR3. D genes are given only for firm matches. Clone size is stated in some rows and not others, as once, few, many or a class when expanded.

d_gene: .
abundance: many
j_gene: TRBJ1-2
v_gene: TRBV29-1
CDR3aa: CSVDGYTF
CDR3nt: TGCAGCGTCGATGGCTACACCTTC

d_gene: TRBD1
abundance: .
j_gene: TRBJ2-5
v_gene: TRBV12-5
CDR3aa: CASGSATKPGQGTETQYF
CDR3nt: TGTGCTAGTGGTTCGGCCACAAAACCGGGACAGGGGACGGAGACCCAGTACTTC

d_gene: .
abundance: few
j_gene: TRBJ2-6
v_gene: TRBV27
CDR3aa: CASGFQVSGANVLTF
CDR3nt: TGTGCCAGCGGCTTTCAGGTCTCTGGGGCCAACGTCCTGACTTTC

d_gene: .
abundance: .
j_gene: TRBJ2-2
v_gene: TRBV9
CDR3aa: CASSASRGPGELFF
CDR3nt: TGTGCCAGCAGCGCCTCGCGTGGGCCCGGGGAGCTGTTTTTT

d_gene: .
abundance: few
j_gene: TRBJ1-2
v_gene: TRBV4-1
CDR3aa: CASSQVGLRGYTF
CDR3nt: TGCGCCAGCAGCCAAGTTGGACTCCGTGGCTACACCTTC

d_gene: .
abundance: many
j_gene: TRBJ2-3
v_gene: TRBV15
CDR3aa: CATSRPGTTTDTQYF
CDR3nt: TGTGCCACCAGCAGACCGGGGACCACCACAGATACGCAGTATTTT

d_gene: .
abundance: .
j_gene: TRBJ2-1
v_gene: TRBV20-1
CDR3aa: CSAARTGINNEQFF
CDR3nt: TGCAGTGCTGCCCGGACCGGGATAAACAATGAGCAGTTCTTC

d_gene: .
abundance: .
j_gene: TRBJ1-2
v_gene: TRBV7-2
CDR3aa: CASSFQHPNYGYTF
CDR3nt: TGTGCCAGCAGCTTCCAGCACCCCAACTATGGCTACACCTTC

d_gene: TRBD1
abundance: few
j_gene: TRBJ2-5
v_gene: TRBV27
CDR3aa: CASSLRTGTSETQYF
CDR3nt: TGTGCCAGCAGTTTAAGGACAGGGACCTCGGAGACCCAGTACTTC

d_gene: TRBD1
abundance: few
j_gene: TRBJ1-1
v_gene: TRBV15
CDR3aa: CATSRGDRQEGTEAFF
CDR3nt: TGTGCCACCAGCAGGGGGGACAGGCAGGAGGGCACTGAAGCTTTCTTT

d_gene: .
abundance: many
j_gene: TRBJ2-5
v_gene: TRBV7-8
CDR3aa: CASSSGRETQYF
CDR3nt: TGTGCCAGCAGCTCCGGACGAGAGACCCAGTACTTC

d_gene: TRBD2
abundance: many
j_gene: TRBJ2-7
v_gene: TRBV5-1
CDR3aa: CASSFGWGGRTSEQYF
CDR3nt: TGCGCCAGCAGCTTCGGATGGGGGGGTAGAACGTCAGAGCAGTACTTC

d_gene: TRBD2
abundance: few
j_gene: TRBJ2-7
v_gene: TRBV5-1
CDR3aa: CASSFRGREYEQYF
CDR3nt: TGCGCCAGCAGCTTCCGCGGGAGGGAGTACGAGCAGTACTTC

d_gene: .
abundance: .
j_gene: TRBJ2-2
v_gene: TRBV20-1
CDR3aa: CSASAGRADGELFF
CDR3nt: TGCAGTGCTAGCGCGGGACGGGCTGACGGGGAGCTGTTTTTT

d_gene: TRBD2
abundance: .
j_gene: TRBJ2-3
v_gene: TRBV20-1
CDR3aa: CSAPNWASGSLSDTQYF
CDR3nt: TGCAGTGCTCCCAATTGGGCTAGCGGGAGTCTGTCAGATACGCAGTATTTT

d_gene: .
abundance: .
j_gene: TRBJ2-7
v_gene: TRBV20-1
CDR3aa: CSARDQGGPYEQYF
CDR3nt: TGCAGTGCTAGAGACCAGGGGGGCCCCTACGAGCAGTACTTC

d_gene: .
abundance: .
j_gene: TRBJ1-5
v_gene: TRBV27
CDR3aa: CASSTGALSNQPQHF
CDR3nt: TGTGCCAGCAGCACGGGGGCACTCAGCAATCAGCCCCAGCATTTT

d_gene: .
abundance: many
j_gene: TRBJ1-5
v_gene: TRBV20-1
CDR3aa: CSARQVLGSQPQHF
CDR3nt: TGCAGTGCCAGACAGGTACTTGGATCTCAGCCCCAGCATTTT

d_gene: .
abundance: .
j_gene: TRBJ1-2
v_gene: TRBV20-1
CDR3aa: CSASGGTTNYGYTF
CDR3nt: TGCAGTGCGAGCGGGGGGACAACCAACTATGGCTACACCTTC

d_gene: .
abundance: .
j_gene: TRBJ2-5
v_gene: TRBV21-1
CDR3aa: CATGFTTGVETQYF
CDR3nt: TGTGCCACCGGTTTTACGACAGGGGTAGAGACCCAGTACTTC

d_gene: .
abundance: .
j_gene: TRBJ1-3
v_gene: TRBV20-1
CDR3aa: CSARGPGNTIYF
CDR3nt: TGCAGTGCTAGGGGACCTGGAAACACCATATATTTT

d_gene: .
abundance: many
j_gene: TRBJ2-6
v_gene: TRBV12-3/TRBV12-4
CDR3aa: CASSFGSGANVLTF
CDR3nt: TGTGCCAGCAGTTTTGGTTCTGGGGCCAACGTCCTGACTTTC

d_gene: .
abundance: .
j_gene: TRBJ2-2
v_gene: TRBV7-2
CDR3aa: CASSVDYTGELFF
CDR3nt: TGTGCCAGCAGCGTAGACTACACCGGGGAGCTGTTTTTT

d_gene: TRBD1
abundance: .
j_gene: TRBJ1-2
v_gene: TRBV20-1
CDR3aa: CSARDRQGNYGYTF
CDR3nt: TGCAGTGCTAGAGATAGACAGGGGAACTATGGCTACACCTTC

d_gene: .
abundance: .
j_gene: TRBJ2-3
v_gene: TRBV30
CDR3aa: CAWSKDTQYF
CDR3nt: TGTGCCTGGAGTAAAGATACGCAGTATTTT

d_gene: TRBD1
abundance: .
j_gene: TRBJ1-5
v_gene: TRBV18
CDR3aa: CASSTTGGEQPQHF
CDR3nt: TGTGCCAGCTCAACGACAGGGGGAGAGCAGCCCCAGCATTTT

d_gene: TRBD1
abundance: .
j_gene: TRBJ2-3
v_gene: TRBV5-4
CDR3aa: CASSHGTGRTDTQYF
CDR3nt: TGTGCCAGCAGCCACGGGACAGGACGCACAGATACGCAGTATTTT

d_gene: TRBD1
abundance: few
j_gene: TRBJ1-1
v_gene: TRBV6-5
CDR3aa: CASSSATGGTEAFF
CDR3nt: TGTGCCAGCAGTTCGGCGACAGGGGGTACTGAAGCTTTCTTT

d_gene: TRBD2
abundance: few
j_gene: TRBJ2-5
v_gene: TRBV7-2
CDR3aa: CASSLFAGGLQETQYF
CDR3nt: TGTGCCAGCAGCTTATTTGCGGGGGGACTCCAAGAGACCCAGTACTTC

d_gene: .
abundance: .
j_gene: TRBJ1-2
v_gene: TRBV14
CDR3aa: CASSQDRGDRGYTF
CDR3nt: TGTGCCAGCAGCCAAGATCGAGGGGATCGAGGCTACACCTTC

d_gene: .
abundance: .
j_gene: TRBJ2-2
v_gene: TRBV30
CDR3aa: CAWSLNLNTGELFF
CDR3nt: TGTGCCTGGAGTTTAAACTTGAACACCGGGGAGCTGTTTTTT

d_gene: .
abundance: .
j_gene: TRBJ1-1
v_gene: TRBV19
CDR3aa: CASSITGLNTEAFF
CDR3nt: TGTGCCAGTAGTATAACGGGGCTCAACACTGAAGCTTTCTTT

d_gene: TRBD1
abundance: .
j_gene: TRBJ2-5
v_gene: TRBV6-2/TRBV6-3
CDR3aa: CASSSWTGKGETQYF
CDR3nt: TGTGCCAGCAGTTCCTGGACAGGGAAGGGAGAGACCCAGTACTTC

d_gene: .
abundance: .
j_gene: TRBJ1-6
v_gene: TRBV20-1
CDR3aa: CSASQGNNSPLHF
CDR3nt: TGCAGTGCTAGCCAGGGGAATAATTCACCCCTCCACTTT

d_gene: TRBD1
abundance: few
j_gene: TRBJ1-6
v_gene: TRBV9
CDR3aa: CASRGTGDNSPLHF
CDR3nt: TGTGCCAGCAGAGGGACAGGGGATAATTCACCCCTCCACTTT

d_gene: .
abundance: few
j_gene: TRBJ2-5
v_gene: TRBV4-2
CDR3aa: CASSQGTAGETQYF
CDR3nt: TGTGCCAGCAGCCAAGGGACCGCTGGGGAGACCCAGTACTTC

d_gene: TRBD2
abundance: .
j_gene: TRBJ2-3
v_gene: TRBV29-1
CDR3aa: CSVAPRLAGAPPTQYF
CDR3nt: TGCAGCGTTGCCCCCCGCCTAGCGGGGGCCCCTCCTACGCAGTATTTT

d_gene: TRBD1
abundance: .
j_gene: TRBJ1-2
v_gene: TRBV12-3/TRBV12-4
CDR3aa: CASSFGGQGNYGYTF
CDR3nt: TGTGCCAGCAGTTTCGGGGGACAGGGAAACTATGGCTACACCTTC

d_gene: .
abundance: few
j_gene: TRBJ1-4
v_gene: TRBV18
CDR3aa: CASSPPGSNNEKLFF
CDR3nt: TGTGCCAGCTCACCGCCGGGGAGCAACAATGAAAAACTGTTTTTT

d_gene: .
abundance: many
j_gene: TRBJ2-3
v_gene: TRBV20-1
CDR3aa: CSAMSDSRTDTQYF
CDR3nt: TGCAGTGCTATGAGCGACAGTAGGACAGATACGCAGTATTTT

d_gene: .
abundance: .
j_gene: TRBJ2-4
v_gene: TRBV5-8
CDR3aa: CASSFPTSGLNIQYF
CDR3nt: TGTGCCAGCAGCTTTCCCACCTCGGGACTAAACATTCAGTACTTC

d_gene: .
abundance: few
j_gene: TRBJ1-5
v_gene: TRBV6-6
CDR3aa: CASSYGSNQPQHF
CDR3nt: TGTGCCAGCAGTTATGGCAGCAATCAGCCCCAGCATTTT

d_gene: .
abundance: .
j_gene: TRBJ2-3
v_gene: TRBV30
CDR3aa: CAWSVRVGAWDTQYF
CDR3nt: TGTGCCTGGAGTGTACGTGTGGGGGCATGGGATACGCAGTATTTT

d_gene: TRBD2
abundance: many
j_gene: TRBJ2-5
v_gene: TRBV9
CDR3aa: CASSVGLAGVEETQYF
CDR3nt: TGTGCCAGCAGCGTAGGCCTAGCGGGAGTTGAGGAGACCCAGTACTTC

d_gene: TRBD1
abundance: many
j_gene: TRBJ2-2
v_gene: TRBV12-3/TRBV12-4
CDR3aa: CASSLGTGGPGELFF
CDR3nt: TGTGCCAGCAGTTTAGGGACAGGGGGGCCCGGGGAGCTGTTTTTT

d_gene: .
abundance: many
j_gene: TRBJ2-5
v_gene: TRBV10-3
CDR3aa: CAIGRGYQETQYF
CDR3nt: TGTGCCATCGGGAGGGGGTACCAAGAGACCCAGTACTTC

d_gene: TRBD2
abundance: few
j_gene: TRBJ2-4
v_gene: TRBV20-1
CDR3aa: CSAWGLAGGPSKNIQYF
CDR3nt: TGCAGTGCTTGGGGACTAGCGGGGGGGCCGTCCAAAAACATTCAGTACTTC

d_gene: .
abundance: few
j_gene: TRBJ2-3
v_gene: TRBV4-2
CDR3aa: CASSLLAVQDTQYF
CDR3nt: TGTGCCAGCAGCCTATTGGCGGTCCAGGATACGCAGTATTTT

d_gene: .
abundance: many
j_gene: TRBJ1-1
v_gene: TRBV7-9
CDR3aa: CASVGLGAEAFF
CDR3nt: TGTGCCAGCGTGGGTCTGGGGGCTGAAGCTTTCTTT

d_gene: .
abundance: few
j_gene: TRBJ2-3
v_gene: TRBV20-1
CDR3aa: CSALGVAGELYTQYF
CDR3nt: TGCAGTGCTTTAGGGGTAGCCGGGGAGTTATATACGCAGTATTTT